The 12 T cell receptor beta chains listed next were all sequenced from one sample in a study of technical replicates of blood from several donors. Method: immunoSEQ multiplex PCR; TCRdb's copy keeps in-frame clones and lacks some. The table has more than 90,000 clones, approximately 94% seen once. The specimen was T cells isolated from PBMCs. These receptors were obtained from a human donor in good health.

The chain links TRBV1 to TRBJ1-5; the DNA was not used to check the table's D call, TRBD1. TRBV1 has pseudogene status. CDR3 length equals 19 residues. CDR3 protein: CTSSQVAGIRRFGNQPQHF. The CDR3 nucleotides are TGCACCAGCAGCCAAGTCGCAGGGATTCGAAGGTTTGGCAATCAGCCCCAGCATTTT.

The genes are TRBV27 and TRBJ2-7; 7 bases are a match to TRBD1. This CDR3 comprises 14 residues. J gave up 7 bases and V 4 bases, and 10 bases lay outside the gene matches. Germline V gene sequence: CDR1 MNHEY, CDR2 SMNVEV (reference sequence). CDR3 DNA sequence: TGTGCCAGCAGTTCCCGACAGGGTCCTAAAGAGCAGTACTTC. It encodes CASSSRQGPKEQYF.

The V call is TRBV6-4, the J call TRBJ1-1; no definite D call. CDR1 MRHNA and CDR2 SNTAGT come from the germline V gene. There are 15 residues in the CDR3. V gave up 5 bases and J gave up 3 bases, with 16 bases separating them. CDR3 protein: CASSQTTRGYTEAFF. The CDR3, as DNA: TGTGCCAGCAGTCAGACAACGCGCGGGTACACTGAAGCTTTCTTT.

This chain joins TRBV4-1 and TRBJ1-6, with D possibly matching TRBD1 (6 bases). CDR1 MGHRA and CDR2 YSYEKL come from the germline V gene. The CDR3 length is 15 residues. Trimming removed 0 bases from V and 10 bases from J, with 13 bases in between. CDR3 amino acids: CASSQDNRVDSPLHF. DNA for the CDR3: TGCGCCAGCAGCCAAGATAACAGGGTGGACTCACCCCTCCACTTT.

V gene TRBV5-1 combines with J gene TRBJ2-1; D not resolved. V lost 0 bases and J lost 6, with 13 bases in between. CDR1 SGHRS and CDR2 YFSETQ come from the germline V gene. CDR3 length: 15 amino acids. This CDR3 reads CASSLGNYSLNEQFF. The CDR3 DNA follows: TGCGCCAGCAGCTTGGGGAACTACTCCCTCAATGAGCAGTTCTTC.

The rearrangement links TRBV30 to TRBJ2-7; 9 bases match TRBD2. Germline V gene sequence: CDR1 GTSNPN, CDR2 SVGIG (reference sequence). The junction had 4 bases not matched to a gene; V was cut back by 0 bases and J by 4 bases. The CDR3 is 14 residues long. This CDR3 reads CAWSVSGGPYEQYF. DNA for the CDR3: TGTGCCTGGAGTGTTAGCGGGGGACCATACGAGCAGTACTTC.

CDR3 residues: CASSLEGGYSNQPQHF. The CDR3 DNA reads as TGTGCCAGCAGCTTGGAAGGCGGATATAGCAATCAGCCCCAGCATTTT. The V and J genes are TRBV5-5 and TRBJ1-5; D not certain. V lost 0 bases to trimming and J lost 0 bases, with 10 bases between them. The CDR3 is made up of 16 amino acids. The V gene's germline CDR1 is SGHKS and CDR2 YYEKEE (reference sequence).

This CDR3 reads CASSLEASADGETQYF. The DNA of the CDR3 is TGTGCCAGCAGCTTAGAAGCCAGCGCCGACGGAGAGACCCAGTACTTC. V usage is TRBV11-2 and J usage is TRBJ2-5; D unclear. Germline V gene data show CDR1 as SGHAT and CDR2 as FQNNGV. The V end lost 0 bases, the J end lost 4 bases, and 15 bases lay between the germline ends. The CDR3 sequence is 16 residues long.

This chain connects TRBV7-6 to TRBJ1-5, with D hard to call. CDR1 is SGHVS, CDR2 FNYEAQ, per germline. CDR3 length equals 15 residues. The V end lost 1 base, the J end lost 9 bases, and 16 bases lay between the germline ends. CDR3 bases: TGTGCCAGCAGCTTAGTTGGAGGTCGATCCGGGCCCCAGCATTTT. It yields the protein CASSLVGGRSGPQHF.

V and J are TRBV28 and TRBJ1-4; tentative D call: TRBD1 (5 bases). The CDR3 loop spans 17 amino acids. V was pared by 2 bases and J by 1 base, with 14 bases between. CDR1 is MDHEN, CDR2 SYDVKM, per germline. The CDR3 spells CASSLQDTLRTNEKLFF. For the CDR3, the DNA is TGTGCCAGCAGTTTACAGGACACCCTTCGAACTAATGAAAAACTGTTTTTT.

The rearrangement uses TRBV28 and TRBJ2-3, with D unclear. Trimming shortened V by 5 bases and J by 5 bases, and 17 bases separated the two germline ends. The germline gives CDR1 MDHEN, CDR2 SYDVKM. The CDR3 extends over 15 amino acids. CDR3: CASSPLNRPGDTQYF. In nucleotides, the CDR3 is TGTGCCAGCAGTCCTCTCAACCGTCCGGGAGATACGCAGTATTTT. The full variable domain, in which reference TRBV28 and TRBJ2-3 provide the parts outside the CDR3, is DVKVTQSSRYLVKRTGEKVFLECVQDMDHENMFWYRQDPGLGLRLIYFSYDVKMKEKGDIPEGYSVSREKKERFSLILESASTNQTSMYLCASSPLNRPGDTQYFGPGTRLTVL.

This clone occurred once. The chain joins TRBV5-5 to TRBJ1-5; D is uncertain. The V gene lost 0 bases and the J gene lost 7 bases, with 14 bases spanning the gap. The germline V gene has CDR1 SGHKS and CDR2 YYEKEE (reference sequence). The CDR3 has 15 amino acids. Here the CDR3 reads CASSLVEGILQPQHF. The CDR3 bases are TGTGCCAGCAGCTTGGTGGAGGGTATCCTGCAGCCCCAGCATTTT.